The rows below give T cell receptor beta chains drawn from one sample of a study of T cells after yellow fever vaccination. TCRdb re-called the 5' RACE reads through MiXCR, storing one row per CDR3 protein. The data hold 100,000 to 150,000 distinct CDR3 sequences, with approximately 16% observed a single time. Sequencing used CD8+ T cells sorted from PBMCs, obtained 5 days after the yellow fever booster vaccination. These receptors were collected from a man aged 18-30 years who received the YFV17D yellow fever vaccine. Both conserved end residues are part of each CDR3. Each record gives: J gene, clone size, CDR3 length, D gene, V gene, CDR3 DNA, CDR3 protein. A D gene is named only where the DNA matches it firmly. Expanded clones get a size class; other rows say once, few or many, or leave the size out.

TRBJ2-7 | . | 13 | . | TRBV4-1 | TGCGCCAGCAGCCAAGTGTCTTACTACGAGCAGTACTTC | CASSQVSYYEQYF
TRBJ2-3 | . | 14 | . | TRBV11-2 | TGTGCCAGCAGCGACCACCCGGGCCCAGATACGCAGTATTTT | CASSDHPGPDTQYF
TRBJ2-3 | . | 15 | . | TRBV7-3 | TGTGCCAGCAGCTTAACCGGGGCCGGGGCAGATACGCAGTATTTT | CASSLTGAGADTQYF
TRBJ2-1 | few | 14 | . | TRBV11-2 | TGTGCCAGCAGCTCAGACCAGGGTTACAATGAGCAGTTCTTC | CASSSDQGYNEQFF
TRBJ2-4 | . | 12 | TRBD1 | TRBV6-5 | TGTGCCAGCAGGACAGGGGGAAACATTCAGTACTTC | CASRTGGNIQYF
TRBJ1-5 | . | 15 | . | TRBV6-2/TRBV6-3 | TGTGCCAGCAGTTACACCGCAGGGTTCAATCAGCCCCAGCATTTT | CASSYTAGFNQPQHF
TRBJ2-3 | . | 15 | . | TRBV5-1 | TGCGCCAGCAGCTTGGAACTCCCCACCCGGGATACGCAGTATTTT | CASSLELPTRDTQYF
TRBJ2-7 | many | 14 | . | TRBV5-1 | TGCGCCAGCAGCTTGGTGGAGGGGTACTACGAGCAGTACTTC | CASSLVEGYYEQYF
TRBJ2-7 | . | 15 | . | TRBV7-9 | TGTGCCAGCAGCCCCCGGGACAAATTCTTCTACGAGCAGTACTTC | CASSPRDKFFYEQYF
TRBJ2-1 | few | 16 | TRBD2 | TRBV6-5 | TGTGCCAGCAGCCGAAAGCTAGCGGGGGATGACAATGAGCAGTTCTTC | CASSRKLAGDDNEQFF
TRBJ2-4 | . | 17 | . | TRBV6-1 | TGTGCCAGCAGTGAAGCTAGGGGAGAAATAGCCAAAAACATTCGGTACTTC | CASSEARGEIAKNIRYF
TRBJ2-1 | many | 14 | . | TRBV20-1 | TGCAGTGCTAGAGACAGGGATGCCTACAATGAGCAGTTCTTC | CSARDRDAYNEQFF
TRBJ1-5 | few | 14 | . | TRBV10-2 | TGCGCCAGCAGGCCCGGACAGCTGAATCAGCCCCAGCATTTT | CASRPGQLNQPQHF
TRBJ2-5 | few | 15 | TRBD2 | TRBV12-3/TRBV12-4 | TGTGCCAGCAGTATGGGACTAGTGAATCAAGAGACCCAGTACTTC | CASSMGLVNQETQYF
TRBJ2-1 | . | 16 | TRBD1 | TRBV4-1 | TGCGCCAGCAGCGAAAGACGACAGGGGGCTTACAATGAGCAGTTCTTC | CASSERRQGAYNEQFF
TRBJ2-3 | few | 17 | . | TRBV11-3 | TGTGCCAGCAGCTTGGGGGGTAGCTTAGGCCCAACAGATACGCAGTATTTT | CASSLGGSLGPTDTQYF
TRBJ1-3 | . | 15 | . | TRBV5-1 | TGCGCCAGCAGCTGGACGGGTGGCTCTGGAAACACCATATATTTT | CASSWTGGSGNTIYF
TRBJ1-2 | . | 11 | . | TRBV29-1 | TGCAGCGTTGGTACTATCTATGGCTACACCTTC | CSVGTIYGYTF
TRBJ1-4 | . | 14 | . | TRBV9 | TGTGCCAGCAGCGTAGAACCGGGGGATGAAAAACTGTTTTTT | CASSVEPGDEKLFF
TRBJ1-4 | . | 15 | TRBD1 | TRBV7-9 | TGTGCCAGCAGCTCACGACAGGGAATAGAGGAAAAACTGTTTTTT | CASSSRQGIEEKLFF
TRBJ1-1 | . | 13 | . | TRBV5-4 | TGTGCCAGCAGGGACAGATGGAACACTGAAGCTTTCTTT | CASRDRWNTEAFF
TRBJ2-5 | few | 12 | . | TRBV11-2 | TGTGCCAGCAGCATAGCTCAAGAGACCCAGTACTTC | CASSIAQETQYF
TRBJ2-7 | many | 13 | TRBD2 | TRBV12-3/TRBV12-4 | TGTGCCAGCATGGTGGGGGGGACCTACGAGCAGTACTTC | CASMVGGTYEQYF
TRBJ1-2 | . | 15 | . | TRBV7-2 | TGTGCCAGCAGCTGGGGCGGCCAAGGAAACTATGGCTACACCTTC | CASSWGGQGNYGYTF
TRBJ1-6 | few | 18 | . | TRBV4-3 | TGCGCCAGCAGCCGATACATCCCTCCGGGCGGATATAATTCACCCCTCCACTTT | CASSRYIPPGGYNSPLHF
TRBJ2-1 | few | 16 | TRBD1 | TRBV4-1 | TGCGCCAGCAGTAAGACAGGGGCAAATTCCTACAATGAGCAGTTCTTC | CASSKTGANSYNEQFF
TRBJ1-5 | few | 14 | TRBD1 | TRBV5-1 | TGCGCCAGCAGCTTGGGACAGGGCCTTCAGCCCCAGCATTTT | CASSLGQGLQPQHF
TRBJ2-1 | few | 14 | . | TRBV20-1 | TGCAGTGCTAGAGATTTCTTAGTAGGGGAAGGGCAGTTCTTC | CSARDFLVGEGQFF
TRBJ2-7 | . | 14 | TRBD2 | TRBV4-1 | TGCGCCAGCAGCCAAGGGTTAGCGGGGTACGAGCAGTACTTC | CASSQGLAGYEQYF
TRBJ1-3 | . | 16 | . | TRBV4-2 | TGTGCCAGCAGCCAAGAAGAGTTTCTCTCTGGAAACACCATATATTTT | CASSQEEFLSGNTIYF
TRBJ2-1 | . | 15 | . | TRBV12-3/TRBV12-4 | TGTGCCAGCAGCACGGGACTGCCGGCCTACAATGAGCAGTTCTTC | CASSTGLPAYNEQFF
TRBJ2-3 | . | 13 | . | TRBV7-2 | TGTGCCAGCAGCTTAGTAGCGATGGATACGCAGTATTTT | CASSLVAMDTQYF
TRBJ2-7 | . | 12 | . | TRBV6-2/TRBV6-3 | TGTGCCAGCTCCGATCTTTTGGATGAGCAGTACTTC | CASSDLLDEQYF
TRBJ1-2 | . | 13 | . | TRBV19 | TGTGCCAGTCGCGCCCGGGGGGGCTATGGCTACACCTTC | CASRARGGYGYTF
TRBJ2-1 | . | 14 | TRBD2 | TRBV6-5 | TGTGCCAGCAGCCCGGGACTAGCGTCCAATGAGCAGTTCTTC | CASSPGLASNEQFF
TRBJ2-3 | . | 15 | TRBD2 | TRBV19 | TGTGCCAGTAGGCCGGGACTAGCAGAGGGAGATACGCAGTATTTT | CASRPGLAEGDTQYF
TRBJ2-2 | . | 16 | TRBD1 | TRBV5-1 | TGCGCCAGCAGCTTTTTTGGACAGGGTGGAACCGGGGAGCTGTTTTTT | CASSFFGQGGTGELFF
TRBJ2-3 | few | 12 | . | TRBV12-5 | TGTGCTAGTGGTGCCGGGGATTATACGCAGTATTTT | CASGAGDYTQYF
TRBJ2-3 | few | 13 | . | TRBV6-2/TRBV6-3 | TGTGCCAGCACCCAAGGGGGTCTAGATACGCAGTATTTT | CASTQGGLDTQYF
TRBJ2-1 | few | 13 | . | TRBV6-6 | TGTGCCAGCAGTTATTCGGGGGGCGGGGAGCAGTTCTTC | CASSYSGGGEQFF
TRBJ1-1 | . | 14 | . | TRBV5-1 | TGCGCCAGCAGCGGAGGACAACAGAACACTGAAGCTTTCTTT | CASSGGQQNTEAFF
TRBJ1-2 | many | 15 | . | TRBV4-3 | TGCGCCAGCAGCCCCGGACAGACTCCTAACTATGGCTACACCTTC | CASSPGQTPNYGYTF
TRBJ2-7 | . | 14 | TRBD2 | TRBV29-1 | TGCAGCGCCTACCTAGCGGGGGATCCCTACGAGCAGTACTTC | CSAYLAGDPYEQYF